A selection of T cell receptor beta chains follows, all from one sample in a study of CD8+ T cells in alopecia areata. Repertoires were generated with immunoSEQ multiplex PCR, while TCRdb's copy carries only in-frame clones and drops some. Of about 250,000 clones in the sample, under 80% were seen once. The specimen comprised CD4+ T cells sorted from blood, sampled at week 0. These receptors all come from a human donor with alopecia areata. Both conserved end residues are trimmed from each CDR3.

CDR3 protein: ASSYSHGASYEQY
V gene: TRBV6-5

CDR3 protein: SVILFGLAGGETQY
V gene: TRBV29-1

CDR3 protein: AWSPPGGGVSYGYT
V gene: TRBV30

CDR3 protein: ASSQPTSHNEQF
V gene: TRBV4-1

CDR3 protein: ASGADLADTQY
V gene: TRBV12-5

CDR3 protein: SVRGQELLSGYT
V gene: TRBV29-1

CDR3 protein: ASRPQGFTEAF
V gene: TRBV2

CDR3 protein: AWSVHQGIYGYT
V gene: TRBV30

CDR3 protein: ASSLAGEQY
V gene: TRBV7-2

CDR3 protein: ASSLQGTGAEAF
V gene: TRBV25-1

CDR3 protein: ASSTGLGYGYT
V gene: TRBV7-9

CDR3 protein: ASSSGPGIGELF
V gene: TRBV5-1

CDR3 protein: SVGFGLNTEAF
V gene: TRBV29-1

CDR3 protein: ASRPNKRDEGY
V gene: TRBV7-9

CDR3 protein: ASSQDRETQY
V gene: TRBV4-2

CDR3 protein: ASSWGTSQETQY
V gene: TRBV5-4

CDR3 protein: SVARAPGEQY
V gene: TRBV29-1

CDR3 protein: ASSVSFSWDQPQH
V gene: TRBV9

CDR3 protein: ASSLFLAGGPDIQY
V gene: TRBV5-6

CDR3 protein: AGTSGNNEQF
V gene: TRBV30

CDR3 protein: ASSRGAGTQY
V gene: TRBV11-2

CDR3 protein: ASSLAQVDGSPLH
V gene: TRBV7-2

CDR3 protein: ASRGTGSTQY
V gene: TRBV2

CDR3 protein: ASAFWGTGIQETQY
V gene: TRBV5-4

CDR3 protein: SGVRLGSYNEQF
V gene: TRBV29-1

CDR3 protein: ARRNGYGYT
V gene: TRBV7-2

CDR3 protein: AWSGFYEQY
V gene: TRBV30

CDR3 protein: AWSKKPRGNTIY
V gene: TRBV30

CDR3 protein: ASSAPGQRNTGELF
V gene: TRBV18

CDR3 protein: ASSLGRSYNSPLH
V gene: TRBV27

CDR3 protein: SGGKGPNTGELF
V gene: TRBV29-1

CDR3 protein: ASSDLRGWVQPQH
V gene: TRBV9

CDR3 protein: ASSRVTGYT
V gene: TRBV5-6

CDR3 protein: SVSPSNTEAF
V gene: TRBV29-1

CDR3 protein: AWSYTGVQPQH
V gene: TRBV30

CDR3 protein: ASSPLPGGGTDTQY
V gene: TRBV18

CDR3 protein: ASSVETGRIGSPLH
V gene: TRBV9

CDR3 protein: ASSVTLGGRSTDTQY
V gene: TRBV5-5

CDR3 protein: ASMGSREQY
V gene: TRBV9

CDR3 protein: ASSEAGTDEQY
V gene: TRBV6-1

CDR3 protein: ASSQGPGDTQY
V gene: TRBV4-1

CDR3 protein: ASSSTVGMDGYT
V gene: TRBV7-8

CDR3 protein: ASSYSELVNTGELF
V gene: TRBV10-3

CDR3 protein: ATTRGGTGELF
V gene: TRBV25-1

CDR3 protein: SVEMLDSRF
V gene: TRBV29-1

CDR3 protein: SVGQGARETQY
V gene: TRBV29-1

CDR3 protein: SVEQSYAGGYT
V gene: TRBV29-1

CDR3 protein: ASSPLDIGGGYT
V gene: TRBV18

CDR3 protein: ASIQTGNTEAF
V gene: TRBV23-1

CDR3 protein: AISEKLTGQGMGTYEQY
V gene: TRBV10-3

CDR3 protein: ASSPVGGAYGYT
V gene: TRBV7-3

CDR3 protein: SVWSGNTEAF
V gene: TRBV29-1

CDR3 protein: ASRPPGLGYT
V gene: TRBV6-5